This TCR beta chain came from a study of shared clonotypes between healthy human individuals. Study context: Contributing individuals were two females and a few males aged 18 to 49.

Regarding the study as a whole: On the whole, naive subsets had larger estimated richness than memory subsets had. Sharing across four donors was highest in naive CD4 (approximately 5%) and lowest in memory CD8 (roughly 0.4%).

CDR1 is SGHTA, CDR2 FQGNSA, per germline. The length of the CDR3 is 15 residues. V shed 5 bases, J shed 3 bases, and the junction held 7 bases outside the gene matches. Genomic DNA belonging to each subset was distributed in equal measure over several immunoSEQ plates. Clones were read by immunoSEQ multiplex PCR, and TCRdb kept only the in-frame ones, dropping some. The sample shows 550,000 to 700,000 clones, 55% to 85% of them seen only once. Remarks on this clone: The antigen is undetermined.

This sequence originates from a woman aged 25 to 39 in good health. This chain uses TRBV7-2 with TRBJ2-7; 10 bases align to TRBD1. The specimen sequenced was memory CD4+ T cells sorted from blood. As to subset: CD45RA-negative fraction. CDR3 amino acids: CASSPGQGGFYEQYF. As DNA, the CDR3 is TGTGCCAGCAGCCCTGGACAGGGGGGATTCTACGAGCAGTACTTC.